These T cell receptor beta chains were read from a single sample in a study of CD8 T cells in ankylosing spondylitis. TCRdb re-called the 5' RACE reads with MiXCR, one entry per CDR3 protein. Of more than 500,000 distinct CDR3 sequences listed, about 5.2% are singletons. Sequencing input: blood, either unsorted or a sorted T cell fraction (not recorded which). The receptors stem from a male donor with ankylosing spondylitis. CDR3s include the opening cysteine and the closing phenylalanine or tryptophan. D genes are given only for firm matches. A row's size may be missing; if present it is once, few, many or a size class.

NA,many,TRBJ2-1,TRBV4-1,TGCGCCAGCAGCCAAGACGGGATGGCGGGGCCCGAGTTCTTC,CASSQDGMAGPEFF
NA,many,TRBJ1-1,TRBV5-1,TGCGCCAGCAGCGAAGACTACAGGAACACTGAAGCTTTCTTT,CASSEDYRNTEAFF
NA,many,TRBJ1-1,TRBV11-1,TGTGCCAGCAGCTTCCTGACGTGGGATTCTGAAGCTTTCTTT,CASSFLTWDSEAFF
TRBD2,NA,TRBJ2-3,TRBV12-3/TRBV12-4,TGTACCCGCAGTACATTAGACCTAGCGGGAGGGCCCCCAGATACGCAGTATTTT,CTRSTLDLAGGPPDTQYF
NA,many,TRBJ2-7,TRBV10-3,TGTGCCATCAGTGAGTCGGGGGGGCGAAGCTCCTACGAGCAGTACTTC,CAISESGGRSSYEQYF
NA,few,TRBJ2-4,TRBV6-1,TGTGCCAGCAGTGAAGATACGCAGAAAAACATTCAGTACTTC,CASSEDTQKNIQYF
NA,many,TRBJ1-3,TRBV6-1,TGTGCCAGCAATAACGGGGGGATCTCTGGAAACACCATATATTTT,CASNNGGISGNTIYF
NA,many,TRBJ1-2,TRBV5-1,TGCGCCAGCAGCTTGGCCGTAGCGCAGTCCTATGGCTACACCTTC,CASSLAVAQSYGYTF
TRBD2,many,TRBJ2-7,TRBV28,TGTGCCAGCAGTTCCTTGGGAGGGGCCTACGAGCAGTACTTC,CASSSLGGAYEQYF
NA,many,TRBJ2-7,TRBV27,TGTGCCAGCGGCCGGTTGTCAACCGAGGGCTACGAGCAGTACTTC,CASGRLSTEGYEQYF
TRBD2,many,TRBJ2-1,TRBV20-1,TGCAGTGCTAGAGAGGGGGGGGCCTACAATGAGCAGTTCTTC,CSAREGGAYNEQFF
TRBD2,few,TRBJ2-2,TRBV7-9,TGTGCCAGCAGCTCAAAGCGGGGGCGGGGCACCGGGGAGCTGTTTTTT,CASSSKRGRGTGELFF
NA,many,TRBJ2-3,TRBV5-1,TGCGCCAGCAGCGGTCGGTCAGGGGTAGTAGATACGCAGTATTTT,CASSGRSGVVDTQYF
NA,few,TRBJ2-5,TRBV7-9,TGTGCCAGCAGCCCCCCCCGTTGGGAGACCCAGTACTTC,CASSPPRWETQYF
NA,many,TRBJ2-7,TRBV29-1,TGCAGCGTTACAATCAGGGGAGACTACGAGCAGTACTTC,CSVTIRGDYEQYF
TRBD2,NA,TRBJ2-1,TRBV14,TGTGCCAGCAGCCAGCCGGGACTAGCGGGAGGGGAGCAGTTCTTC,CASSQPGLAGGEQFF
TRBD1,many,TRBJ1-1,TRBV7-9,TGTGCCAGCAGCCGGGGACAGACCTTGAACACTGAAGCTTTCTTT,CASSRGQTLNTEAFF
NA,NA,TRBJ2-7,TRBV2,TGTGCCGCGGGGGCGGACACTCCTAGATCCTACGAGCAGTACTTC,CAAGADTPRSYEQYF
NA,many,TRBJ1-1,TRBV7-2,TGTGCCAGCAGCTTAGGGGGCAGCGCAATGAACACTGAAGCTTTCTTT,CASSLGGSAMNTEAFF
NA,many,TRBJ1-5,TRBV25-1,TGTGCCAGCAGTTTGGGGGGTACCAATCAGCCCCAGCATTTT,CASSLGGTNQPQHF
TRBD2,many,TRBJ2-7,TRBV20-1,TGCAGTGCTAGAGATTCGGCTAGCGGGAGGTACGAGCAGTACTTC,CSARDSASGRYEQYF
TRBD1,many,TRBJ1-6,TRBV7-2,TGTGCCAGCAGTCGAACCGGGACAGTATCACCCCTCCACTTT,CASSRTGTVSPLHF
TRBD1,many,TRBJ2-2,TRBV15,TGTGCCACCAGCAGGGACAGGGGGCTTGGGGAGCTGTTTTTT,CATSRDRGLGELFF
NA,few,TRBJ2-4,TRBV20-1,TGCAGTGCTAGAGTTTGGGGCACGGAAAACATTCAGTACTTC,CSARVWGTENIQYF
NA,many,TRBJ2-7,TRBV6-1,TGTGCCAGCAGTGAGGGCCGGAACTACGAGCAGTACTTC,CASSEGRNYEQYF
NA,many,TRBJ2-1,TRBV20-1,TGCAGTGCTTCCCTGGAGTCTACTCTAGCCTCTAGGGAGCAGTTCTTC,CSASLESTLASREQFF
NA,many,TRBJ1-6,TRBV7-2,TGTGCCAGCAGCTTAGCTGGTGATTCACCCCTCCACTTT,CASSLAGDSPLHF
TRBD2,many,TRBJ2-1,TRBV7-2,TGTGCCAGCAGCTGGGGACTAGCGGTCCGGTACAATGAGCAGTTCTTC,CASSWGLAVRYNEQFF
NA,few,TRBJ1-4,TRBV4-2,TGTGCCAGCAGCCTATTGACAGGCACTAATGAAAAACTGTTTTTT,CASSLLTGTNEKLFF
NA,NA,TRBJ2-5,TRBV5-1,TGCGCCAGCAGCTTGATCCGGGAAGGAGAGACCCAGTACTTC,CASSLIREGETQYF
NA,NA,TRBJ2-2,TRBV20-1,TGCAGTGCTAGTCCACCTTCAAACACCGGGGAGCTGTTTTTT,CSASPPSNTGELFF
NA,few,TRBJ1-5,TRBV15,TGTGCCACCAGGGACAACCAAGGAGTACAGCCCCAGCATTTT,CATRDNQGVQPQHF
NA,many,TRBJ1-5,TRBV28,TGTGCCAGCGGATCATTGACAGGCCCTTATAGCAATCAGCCCCAGCATTTT,CASGSLTGPYSNQPQHF
NA,many,TRBJ2-7,TRBV7-6,TGTGCCAGCAGCTTCGGTTTCGGCTACGAGCAGTACTTC,CASSFGFGYEQYF
NA,many,TRBJ1-1,TRBV7-2,TGTGCCAGCAGCGCGTTTGGCGCTGAAGCTTTCTTT,CASSAFGAEAFF
NA,many,TRBJ2-1,TRBV29-1,TGCAGCGCTGACTGGCGCCTTCACAATGAGCAGTTCTTC,CSADWRLHNEQFF
NA,many,TRBJ2-1,TRBV7-9,TGTGCCAGCAGCTCCCCCGGGGCTCGTAAAAGGGGTGAGCAGTTCTTC,CASSSPGARKRGEQFF
TRBD2,many,TRBJ2-3,TRBV27,TGTGCCAGCAGTTTATTCTGGGGGAGGGCCAGCACAGATACGCAGTATTTT,CASSLFWGRASTDTQYF
TRBD1,NA,TRBJ1-6,TRBV5-1,TGCGCCAGCAGCTCGGGACAGGGTCGGTATTCACCCCTCCACTTT,CASSSGQGRYSPLHF
NA,many,TRBJ1-1,TRBV7-9,TGTGCCAGCAGCTTAGGAGGCAGGGCGGCTTTCTTT,CASSLGGRAAFF
TRBD2,many,TRBJ2-2,TRBV20-1,TGCAGTGCTAGAGATACGACTAGCGGGGGGGCCGGGGAGCTGTTTTTT,CSARDTTSGGAGELFF
TRBD2,NA,TRBJ2-7,TRBV30,TGTGCCTGGAAAAAGGGACCGGGACTAGCCAACTACGAGCAGTACTTC,CAWKKGPGLANYEQYF
NA,many,TRBJ1-2,TRBV18,TGTGCCAGCTCACCTTCGGGCAGGGATGTCTATGGCTACACCTTC,CASSPSGRDVYGYTF
NA,many,TRBJ2-7,TRBV7-9,TGTGCCAGCTGCCGAGAACGGGGCTCCTACGAGCAGTACTTC,CASCRERGSYEQYF
NA,many,TRBJ2-3,TRBV7-9,TGTGCCAGCAGCTTAGGATCGAATACGCAGTATTTT,CASSLGSNTQYF
NA,many,TRBJ2-2,TRBV5-1,TGCGCCAGCAGCTTTGGCAGTAACTTCGCGAACACCGGGGAGCTGTTTTTT,CASSFGSNFANTGELFF
NA,few,TRBJ2-7,TRBV4-1,TGCGCCAGCAGCCGGGGGGGGGCCCTTTCGTGGGGAGAGCAGTACTTC,CASSRGGALSWGEQYF
NA,many,TRBJ2-6,TRBV20-1,TGCAGTGCTAGTGACAGACTGTATGGGGCCAACGTCCTGACTTTC,CSASDRLYGANVLTF
NA,many,TRBJ2-7,TRBV5-1,TGCGCCAGTTCCGGGCCGAGCTCCTACGAGCAGTACTTC,CASSGPSSYEQYF
TRBD1,many,TRBJ2-1,TRBV29-1,TGCAGCGTTGAACGGCCAGGGGGCTCCTACAATGAGCAGTTCTTC,CSVERPGGSYNEQFF
TRBD1,NA,TRBJ2-6,TRBV4-3,TGCGCCAGCAGCCACCGACTGGGGACAGGGGCTTACGGGGCCAACGTCCTGACTTTC,CASSHRLGTGAYGANVLTF
NA,NA,TRBJ1-2,TRBV25-1,TGTGCCAGCAGTGCCTCGAGTGCCACCATCTATGGCTACACCTTC,CASSASSATIYGYTF
NA,many,TRBJ2-2,TRBV7-3,TGTGCCAGCAGCTCCGGGACTGCCACCGGGGAGCTGTTTTTT,CASSSGTATGELFF
NA,many,TRBJ2-7,TRBV5-5,TGTGCCAGCAGCTTGGGCGCGTACTCCTACGAGCAGTACTTC,CASSLGAYSYEQYF
TRBD1,many,TRBJ2-1,TRBV27,TGTGCCAGCCAGACAGGGTGGAATGAGCAGTTCTTC,CASQTGWNEQFF
TRBD1,few,TRBJ2-7,TRBV27,TGTGCCAGCCTTGGACAGGGGGCCTTCGAGCAGTACTTC,CASLGQGAFEQYF
TRBD1,NA,TRBJ2-7,TRBV27,TGTGCCAGCAGTCTCCGGACAGGGCTACCCTACGAGCAGTACTTC,CASSLRTGLPYEQYF